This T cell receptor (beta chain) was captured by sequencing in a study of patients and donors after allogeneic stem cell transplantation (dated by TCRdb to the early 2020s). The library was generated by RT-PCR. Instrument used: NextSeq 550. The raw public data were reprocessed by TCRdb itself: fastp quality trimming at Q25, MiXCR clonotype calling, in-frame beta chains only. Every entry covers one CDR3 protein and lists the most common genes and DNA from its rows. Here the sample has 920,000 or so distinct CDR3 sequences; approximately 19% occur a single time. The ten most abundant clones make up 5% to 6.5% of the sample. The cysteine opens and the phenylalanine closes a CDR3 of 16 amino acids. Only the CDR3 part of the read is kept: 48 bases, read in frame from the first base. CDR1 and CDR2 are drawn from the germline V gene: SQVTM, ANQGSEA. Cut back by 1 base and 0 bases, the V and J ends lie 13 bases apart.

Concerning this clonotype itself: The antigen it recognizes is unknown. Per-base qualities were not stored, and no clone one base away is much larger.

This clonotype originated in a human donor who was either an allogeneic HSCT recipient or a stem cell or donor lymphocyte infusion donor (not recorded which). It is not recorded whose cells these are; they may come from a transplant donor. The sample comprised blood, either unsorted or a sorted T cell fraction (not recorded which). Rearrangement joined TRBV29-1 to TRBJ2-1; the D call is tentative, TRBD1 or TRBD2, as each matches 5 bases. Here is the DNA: TGCAGCGTTGAAGTAGGATGGGGGAGCTCCTACAATGAGCAGTTCTTC. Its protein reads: CSVEVGWGSSYNEQFF.